A single sample is the source of the 9 T cell receptor beta chains below, sequenced in a study of shared clonotypes between healthy human individuals. Produced via immunoSEQ multiplex PCR; TCRdb's table is partial and in-frame only. This sample yields 600,000 to 750,000 clones, of which around 77% are seen a single time; under 2% belongs to the top ten. The source material was memory CD4+ T cells sorted from blood. Subset here: CD45RA-negative fraction. These receptors all stem from a woman aged 30 to 39 in good health.

A note on this clone: Other DNA sequences in the same sample also yield this CDR3. The rearrangement uses TRBV30 and TRBJ2-7; no clear D. Trimming removed 4 bases at V and 2 bases at J, with 9 bases between. Germline assignment: CDR1 GTSNPN and CDR2 SVGIG (reference sequence). The CDR3 is 12 residues long. The CDR3 loop reads CAWISRTYEQYF. In DNA form, the CDR3 reads TGTGCCTGGATATCTAGAACCTACGAGCAGTACTTC.

This clone was recorded once. This chain connects TRBV6-1 to TRBJ2-7; a possible D gene is TRBD2 (5 bases). Between the trimmed V and J ends, which lost 3 bases and 2 bases, there was a span of 8 bases. Germline-derived CDR1 and CDR2 are MNHNS and SASEGT. The CDR3 contains 13 residues. Here the CDR3 DNA reads TGTGCCAGCAGTGACCCCGGGGCCTACGAGCAGTACTTC. Residues: CASSDPGAYEQYF.

This clone was seen more than once but under ten times. The V gene is TRBV18, the J gene TRBJ1-3; D is perhaps TRBD1 (5 bases). V was shortened by 4 bases and J by 7 bases, with 8 bases between the two germline ends. This CDR3 comprises 12 residues. The germline CDR1 and CDR2 sequences are KGHSH and LQKENI. CDR3 loop: CASSRDDNTIYF. CDR3 nucleotide sequence: TGTGCCAGCTCACGGGACGATAACACCATATATTTT.

The CDR3 loop reads CASSPPGVGYEQYF. In nucleotides, the CDR3 is TGTGCCAGTAGTCCCCCGGGAGTGGGGTACGAGCAGTACTTC. The J gene is TRBJ2-7, the V gene TRBV19, with TRBD2 as a possible D gene (6 bases). Trimming cost V 5 bases and J 4 bases, with 15 bases left between them. CDR3 length: 14 amino acids. Per germline, CDR1 LNHDA and CDR2 SQIVND (reference sequence).

V is TRBV7-9 and J is TRBJ2-1, with 13 nucleotides matching TRBD2. The CDR3 covers 17 residues. Germline CDR1 reads SEHNR; CDR2 reads FQNEAQ (reference sequence). The V gene end was trimmed by 1 base and the J gene end by 4 bases; junction bases not matched to a gene: 4. Here the CDR3 reads CASSLGGTSGKYNEQFF. DNA of the CDR3: TGTGCCAGCAGCTTAGGCGGGACTAGCGGGAAATACAATGAGCAGTTCTTC.

The chain recombines TRBV2 with TRBJ1-1; 7 bases fit TRBD1. The CDR3 loop spans 15 amino acids. In germline, CDR1 is SNHLY, CDR2 FYNNEI. Unmatched junction bases numbered 7, after V lost 5 bases and J lost 1 base. Written as DNA, the CDR3 is TGTGCCAGCAGTTACCCTACAGGGGCGAACACTGAAGCTTTCTTT. Its protein product is CASSYPTGANTEAFF.

This clone was observed a single time. The chain has TRBV5-1 and TRBJ2-5, with a possible D match to TRBD2 (5 bases). V lost 4 bases and J 5 bases, leaving 15 bases between the germline ends. In germline, CDR1 is SGHRS, CDR2 YFSETQ. The CDR3 is made up of 14 amino acids. The CDR3 DNA reads TGCGCCAGCAGCCCGCGGACGGGGATGGAGACCCAGTACTTC. Its translation: CASSPRTGMETQYF.

This chain uses TRBV28 with TRBJ2-7; TRBD2 agrees at 14 bases. V lost 5 bases and J lost 5; bases outside the gene matches: 20. Germline-derived CDR1 and CDR2 are MDHEN and SYDVKM. This CDR3 has 20 amino acids. The chain's CDR3 is CASSGTQTSGRAAQLNEQYF. CDR3 nucleotides: TGTGCCAGCAGTGGGACCCAGACTAGCGGGAGGGCCGCCCAACTCAACGAGCAGTACTTC. Supplemented by reference TRBV28 and TRBJ2-7, the full variable domain reads DVKVTQSSRYLVKRTGEKVFLECVQDMDHENMFWYRQDPGLGLRLIYFSYDVKMKEKGDIPEGYSVSREKKERFSLILESASTNQTSMYLCASSGTQTSGRAAQLNEQYFGPGTRLTVT.

The chain joins TRBV5-1 to TRBJ2-1; 11 nucleotides line up with TRBD2. After removal of 4 bases from V and 8 bases from J, the junction contained 11 bases not matched to a gene. CDR1 and CDR2 (germline): SGHRS, YFSETQ. This CDR3 is built from 16 residues. CDR3: CASSMTVAGGPDEQFF. The CDR3, as DNA: TGCGCCAGCAGCATGACGGTAGCGGGAGGGCCCGATGAGCAGTTCTTC. Together with reference TRBV5-1 and TRBJ2-1, the CDR3 gives the full variable domain: KAGVTQTPRYLIKTRGQQVTLSCSPISGHRSVSWYQQTPGQGLQFLFEYFSETQRNKGNFPGRFSGRQFSNSRSEMNVSTLELGDSALYLCASSMTVAGGPDEQFFGPGTRLTVL.